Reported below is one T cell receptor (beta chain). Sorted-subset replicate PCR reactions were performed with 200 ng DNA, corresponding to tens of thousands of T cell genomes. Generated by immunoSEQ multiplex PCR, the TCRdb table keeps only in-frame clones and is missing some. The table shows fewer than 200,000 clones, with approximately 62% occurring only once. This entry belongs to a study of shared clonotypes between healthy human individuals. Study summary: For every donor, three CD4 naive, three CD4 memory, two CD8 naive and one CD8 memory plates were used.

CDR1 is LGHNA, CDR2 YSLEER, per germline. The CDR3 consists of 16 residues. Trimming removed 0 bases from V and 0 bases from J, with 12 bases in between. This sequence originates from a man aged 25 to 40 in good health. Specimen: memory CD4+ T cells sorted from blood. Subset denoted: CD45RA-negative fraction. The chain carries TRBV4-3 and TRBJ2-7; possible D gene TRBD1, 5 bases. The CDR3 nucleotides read TGCGCCAGCAGCCAAGATCTGGGGCTCTTCTCCTACGAGCAGTACTTC. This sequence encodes CASSQDLGLFSYEQYF.